The sequence of this T cell receptor (beta chain) was determined in a study of molecular identifiers for immune sequencing clone quantification. Construction of naive CD8 libraries employed 20,000 to 1,000,000 sorted cells together with 10%, 30% or 50% RNA. Sorting defined naive CD8 T cells as CD8+CD4-CCR7+CD45RA+. It was with previously described methods and listed TCR primers that bulk TCR libraries were made. Each CDR3 protein gets one entry after TCRdb re-called the PCR reads with MiXCR. The data hold about 510,000 distinct CDR3 sequences, with 25% observed a single time. Worth noting for this clonotype: No antigen is known for it. This is likely a read error, given that the CDR3 carries no conserved phenylalanine or tryptophan at its end.

Study-level findings and limits: Among effectors, clones above 20 RNA copies held over 98% of molecules; among naive cells, under 1%.

Germline CDR1 reads SGHRS; CDR2 reads YFSETQ. CDR3 length equals 14 residues. V was clipped by 1 base and J by 7 bases, with 12 bases between them. Sequences were obtained from naive CD8+ T cells from blood, with Jurkat cell RNA spiked in. Subset defined: FACS-sorted CD8+CD4-CCR7+CD45RA+ naive T cells. This sequence was found in a human donor in good health. Some libraries in this study had Jurkat cell RNA spiked in. The chain has TRBV5-1 and TRBJ2-1; a weak D match, TRBD1 (5 bases). The CDR3, as DNA: TGCGCCAGCAGCTTGAATGGGGCAAATAATGAGCAGTTCTAC. It specifies CASSLNGANNEQFY.